This TCR beta chain was observed in a study of blood T cell repertoires in COVID-19. Study-wide background: Donors in the United States, Italy and Spain gave samples during acute or convalescent COVID-19.

Produced via immunoSEQ multiplex PCR; TCRdb's table is partial and in-frame only. The sample shows approximately 30,000 clones, nearly 85% of them seen only once. V was trimmed by 0 bases and J by 5 bases, leaving 11 bases between them. Looked up from germline, CDR1 is WSHSY and CDR2 is SAAADI. The CDR3 spans 16 residues. The chain couples TRBV10-2 to TRBJ1-6; the D is unclear. The TCR was taken from a man aged 70 or older with active COVID-19. The sample comprised peripheral blood. CDR3 sequence: CASSESGRLNNSPLHF. For the CDR3, the DNA is TGCGCCAGCAGTGAGTCGGGCAGATTGAATAATTCACCCCTCCACTTT.